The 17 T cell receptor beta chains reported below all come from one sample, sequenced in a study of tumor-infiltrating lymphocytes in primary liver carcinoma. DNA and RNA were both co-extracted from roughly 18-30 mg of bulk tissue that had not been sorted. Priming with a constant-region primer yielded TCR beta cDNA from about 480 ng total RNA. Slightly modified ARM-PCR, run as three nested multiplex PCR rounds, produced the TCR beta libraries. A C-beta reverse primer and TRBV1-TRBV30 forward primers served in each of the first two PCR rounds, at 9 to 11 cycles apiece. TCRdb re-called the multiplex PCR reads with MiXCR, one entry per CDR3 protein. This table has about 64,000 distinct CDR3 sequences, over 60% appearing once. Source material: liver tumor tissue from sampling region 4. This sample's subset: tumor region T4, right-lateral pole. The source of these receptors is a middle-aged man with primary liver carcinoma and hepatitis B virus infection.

CDR3 nucleotides: TGTGCCAGCAGCTCTAGGGAACTAGCGGAATACGAGCAGTACTTC. It encodes CASSSRELAEYEQYF. The chain has TRBV5-6 and TRBJ2-7; 8 bases are a match to TRBD2. The CDR3 sequence is 15 residues long. Unmatched junction bases numbered 9, after V lost 3 bases and J lost 4 bases. Germline V CDR1 and CDR2: SGHDT, YYEEEE.

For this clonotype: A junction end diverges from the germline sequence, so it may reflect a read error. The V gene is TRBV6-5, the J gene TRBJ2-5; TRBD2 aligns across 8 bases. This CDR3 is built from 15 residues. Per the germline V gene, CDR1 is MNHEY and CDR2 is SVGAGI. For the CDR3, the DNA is TGTGCTAGCAGCGCGGGACCAGCGGGAGCAGAGACCCAGTACTTC. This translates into CASSAGPAGAETQYF.

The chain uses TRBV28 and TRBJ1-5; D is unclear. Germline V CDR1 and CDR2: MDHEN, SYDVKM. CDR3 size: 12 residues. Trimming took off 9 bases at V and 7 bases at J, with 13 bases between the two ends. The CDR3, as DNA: TGTGCCAGTCGGAACTACGACCAGCCCCAGCATTTT. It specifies CASRNYDQPQHF.

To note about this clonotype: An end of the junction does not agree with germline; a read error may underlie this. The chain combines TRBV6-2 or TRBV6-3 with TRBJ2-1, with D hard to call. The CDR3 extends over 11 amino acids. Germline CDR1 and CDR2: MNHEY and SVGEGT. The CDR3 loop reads CVSRSRNGQFF. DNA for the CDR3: TGTGTCAGCAGATCGCGGAATGGGCAGTTCTTC.

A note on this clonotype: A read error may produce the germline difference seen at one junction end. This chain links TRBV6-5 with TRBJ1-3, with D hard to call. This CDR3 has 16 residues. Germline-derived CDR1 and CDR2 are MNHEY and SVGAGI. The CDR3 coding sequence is TGCGCCAGCAGTTACTCGAGACCCAGCTCTAGAAACACCATATATTTT. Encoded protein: CASSYSRPSSRNTIYF.

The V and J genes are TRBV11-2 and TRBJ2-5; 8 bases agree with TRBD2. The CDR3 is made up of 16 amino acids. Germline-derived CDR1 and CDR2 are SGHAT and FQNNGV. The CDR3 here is CPGSLTPGGGKETQYF. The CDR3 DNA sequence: TGTCCCGGCAGTCTAACTCCTGGCGGGGGGAAAGAGACCCAGTACTTC.

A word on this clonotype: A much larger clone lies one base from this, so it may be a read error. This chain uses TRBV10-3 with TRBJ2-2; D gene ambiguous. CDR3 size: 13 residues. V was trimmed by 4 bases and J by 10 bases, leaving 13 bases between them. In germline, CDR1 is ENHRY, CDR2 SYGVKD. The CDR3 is CAISGSASAELFF. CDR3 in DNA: TGTGCCATCAGTGGGTCTGCTTCCGCGGAGCTGTTTTTT.

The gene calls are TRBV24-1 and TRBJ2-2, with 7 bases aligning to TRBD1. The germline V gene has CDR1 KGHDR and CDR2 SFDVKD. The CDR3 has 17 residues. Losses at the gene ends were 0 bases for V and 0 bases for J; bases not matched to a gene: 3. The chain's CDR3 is CATSDLPGQSNTGELFF. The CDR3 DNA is TGTGCCACCAGTGATTTGCCGGGACAGTCGAACACCGGGGAGCTGTTTTTT.

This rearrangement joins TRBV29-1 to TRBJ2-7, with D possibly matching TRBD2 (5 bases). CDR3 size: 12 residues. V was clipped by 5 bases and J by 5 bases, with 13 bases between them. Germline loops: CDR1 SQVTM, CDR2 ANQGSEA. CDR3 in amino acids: CSVRRRGNEQYF. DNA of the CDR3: TGCAGCGTTCGTCGTAGAGGGAACGAGCAGTACTTC.

CDR3 sequence: CVTSYSTSGEETQYF. The CDR3 DNA follows: TGTGTCACTAGTTACTCGACTAGCGGGGAGGAGACCCAGTACTTC. The rearrangement links TRBV6-5 to TRBJ2-5; 11 bases align to TRBD2. The CDR3 is made up of 15 amino acids. Looked up from germline, CDR1 is MNHEY and CDR2 is SVGAGI.

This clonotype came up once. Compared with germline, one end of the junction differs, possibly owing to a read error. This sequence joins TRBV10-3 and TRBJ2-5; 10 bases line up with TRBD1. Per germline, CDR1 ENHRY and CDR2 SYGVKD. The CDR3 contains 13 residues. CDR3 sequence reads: CAISDRGREAQYF. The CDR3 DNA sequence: TGCGCCATCAGTGACAGGGGGCGTGAGGCCCAGTACTTC.

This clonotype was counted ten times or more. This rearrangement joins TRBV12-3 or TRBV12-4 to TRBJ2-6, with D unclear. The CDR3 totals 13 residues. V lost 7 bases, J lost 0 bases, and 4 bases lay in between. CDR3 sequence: CASTISGANVLTF. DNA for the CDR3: TGTGCCAGCACCATCTCTGGGGCCAACGTCCTGACTTTC.

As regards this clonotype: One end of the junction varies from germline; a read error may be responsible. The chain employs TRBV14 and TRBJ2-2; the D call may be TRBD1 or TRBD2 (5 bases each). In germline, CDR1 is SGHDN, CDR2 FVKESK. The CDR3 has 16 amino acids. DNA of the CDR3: TGTGCCAACAGCCAGTCCGGGACCCCGGGTGCCGGGGAGCTGCTTTTT. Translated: CANSQSGTPGAGELLF.

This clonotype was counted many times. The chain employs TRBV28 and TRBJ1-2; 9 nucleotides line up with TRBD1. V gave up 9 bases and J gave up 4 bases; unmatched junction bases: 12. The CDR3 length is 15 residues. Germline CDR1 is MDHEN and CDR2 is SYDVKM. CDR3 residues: CARHLPGQGTYGYTF. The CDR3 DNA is TGTGCCAGACACCTACCGGGACAGGGAACCTATGGCTACACCTTC.

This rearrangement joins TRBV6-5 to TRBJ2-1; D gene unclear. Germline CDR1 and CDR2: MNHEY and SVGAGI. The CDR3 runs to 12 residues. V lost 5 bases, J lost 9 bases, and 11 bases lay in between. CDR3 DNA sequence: TGTGCCAGCAGTCACCCGACGAGTGAGCAGTTCTTC. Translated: CASSHPTSEQFF.

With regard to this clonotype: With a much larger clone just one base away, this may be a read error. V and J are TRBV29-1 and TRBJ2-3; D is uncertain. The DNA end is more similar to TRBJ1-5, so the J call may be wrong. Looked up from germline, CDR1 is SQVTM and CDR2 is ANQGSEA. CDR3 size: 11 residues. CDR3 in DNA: TGCAGCGTTGAACTCACAGATACGCAGCATTTT. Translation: CSVELTDTQHF.

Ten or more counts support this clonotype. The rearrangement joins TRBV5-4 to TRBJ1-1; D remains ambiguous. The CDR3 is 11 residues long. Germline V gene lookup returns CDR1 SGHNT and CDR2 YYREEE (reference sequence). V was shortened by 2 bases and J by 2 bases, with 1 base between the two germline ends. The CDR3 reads CASSLNTEAFF. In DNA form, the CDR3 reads TGTGCCAGCAGCTTAAACACTGAAGCTTTCTTT.